These 21 T cell receptor beta chains originate from one sample sequenced in a study of cytomegalovirus exposure and HLA in healthy donors. Researchers ran the PCR with 60 Vbeta and 13 Jbeta primers. Clones were read by immunoSEQ multiplex PCR, and TCRdb kept only the in-frame ones, dropping some. The repertoire holds approximately 110,000 clones, with around two thirds as singletons. The sample was PBMCs. Source of these receptors: a man aged 55 to 70 in good health and CMV-seropositive.

The V gene is TRBV6-1, the J gene TRBJ1-3; 10 nucleotides match TRBD1. CDR1 MNHNS and CDR2 SASEGT come from the germline V gene. The CDR3 length is 15 residues. V dropped 5 bases and J dropped 4; count of bases not matched to a gene: 5. DNA for the CDR3: TGTGCCAGCAGTACTCGACAGGGGGCGGGAAACACCATATATTTT. Its protein product is CASSTRQGAGNTIYF.

Here the CDR3 reads CASSPIGPSGHEQYF. CDR3 coding DNA: TGTGCCAGCAGCCCAATTGGACCCTCAGGGCACGAGCAGTACTTC. This chain connects TRBV5-6 to TRBJ2-7; D may be TRBD1 (5 bases). Germline CDR1 and CDR2: SGHDT and YYEEEE. The CDR3 totals 15 residues. V was pared by 4 bases and J by 5 bases, with 19 bases between.

The chain carries TRBV20-1 and TRBJ2-5; D may be TRBD1 (6 bases). Between the trimmed V and J ends, which lost 4 bases and 7 bases, there was a span of 10 bases. CDR1 is DFQATT, CDR2 SNEGSKA, per germline (reference sequence). This CDR3 has 11 residues. CDR3: CSATGEGTQYF. CDR3 in DNA: TGCAGTGCTACAGGGGAAGGGACCCAGTACTTC.

This rearrangement joins TRBV4-1 to TRBJ1-2; D possibly corresponds to TRBD1 (6 bases). The germline V gene has CDR1 MGHRA and CDR2 YSYEKL. V lost 0 bases and J lost 6, with 20 bases in between. This CDR3 comprises 17 residues. The CDR3 protein is CASSQDSTGLSEDGYTF. CDR3 DNA sequence: TGCGCCAGCAGCCAAGATTCGACAGGTTTAAGCGAGGATGGCTACACCTTC.

This clone was seen a few times. The chain has TRBV27 and TRBJ1-1; D is perhaps TRBD1 (5 bases). Germline V CDR1 and CDR2: MNHEY, SMNVEV (reference sequence). Deletions cut 0 bases from V and 1 base from J, with 12 bases between. The CDR3 sequence is 16 residues long. The CDR3 sequence is CASSLSGAFGNTEAFF. The CDR3, as DNA: TGTGCCAGCAGTTTATCAGGGGCCTTCGGGAACACTGAAGCTTTCTTT.

V is TRBV28 and J is TRBJ1-6, with D possibly matching TRBD1 (6 bases). This CDR3 comprises 13 residues. Germline V lookup: CDR1 MDHEN, CDR2 SYDVKM. Between the trimmed V and J ends, which lost 6 bases and 10 bases, there was a span of 13 bases. CDR3 bases: TGTGCCAGCAGCGGGGGGGCAGGGTCACCCCTCCACTTT. This codes for CASSGGAGSPLHF.

The chain couples TRBV6-5 to TRBJ2-1; 7 nucleotides agree with TRBD2. The V and J ends lost 4 bases and 8 bases, in that order; junction bases with no gene match: 14. Germline values: CDR1 MNHEY, CDR2 SVGAGI. There are 16 residues in the CDR3. The CDR3 reads CASSLLGAGSAYEQFF. The CDR3 DNA is TGTGCCAGCAGTTTACTGGGAGCGGGGAGCGCGTATGAGCAGTTCTTC.

V gene TRBV30 combines with J gene TRBJ1-4; D is ambiguous. The CDR3 runs to 13 residues. V lost 3 bases, J lost 5 bases, and 10 bases lay in between. CDR1 and CDR2 (germline): GTSNPN, SVGIG (reference sequence). Here the CDR3 DNA reads TGTGCCTGGAGCCCCTATAGAAATGAAAAACTGTTTTTT. Translated, it gives CAWSPYRNEKLFF.

This chain connects TRBV19 to TRBJ2-6, with D possibly being TRBD1 (6 bases). V gave up 3 bases and J gave up 0 bases, with 12 bases separating them. CDR1 and CDR2 from the germline V gene are LNHDA and SQIVND (reference sequence). CDR3 length equals 17 residues. Here the CDR3 DNA reads TGTGCCAGTAGTATTCACAGGGACCTCTCTGGGGCCAACGTCCTGACTTTC. Encoded protein: CASSIHRDLSGANVLTF.

The CDR3 nucleotides read TGCAGCGTTGATGAGGGATATGCGGGGTCGAGCTCCTACAATGAGCAGTTCTTC. Translated, it gives CSVDEGYAGSSSYNEQFF. The chain recombines TRBV29-1 with TRBJ2-1; TRBD2 might be the D (6 bases). The CDR3 sequence is 18 residues long. Trimming took 3 bases from V and 0 from J, leaving 21 bases between them. The germline V gene has CDR1 SQVTM and CDR2 ANQGSEA.

This clone was recorded a few times. The chain combines TRBV5-4 with TRBJ1-1; D gene ambiguous. V was clipped by 0 bases and J by 1 base, with 7 bases between them. The CDR3 runs 14 residues. Germline values: CDR1 SGHNT, CDR2 YYREEE (reference sequence). CDR3 sequence (DNA): TGTGCCAGCAGCTTGGGACAACAGAACACTGAAGCTTTCTTT. Its translation is CASSLGQQNTEAFF. Variable domain in full (rest from reference TRBV5-4 and TRBJ1-1): ETGVTQSPTHLIKTRGQQVTLRCSSQSGHNTVSWYQQALGQGPQFIFQYYREEENGRGNFPPRFSGLQFPNYSSELNVNALELDDSALYLCASSLGQQNTEAFFGQGTRLTVV.

The chain recombines TRBV30 with TRBJ2-2; 8 bases agree with TRBD1. The CDR3 runs 14 residues. Germline V gene sequence: CDR1 GTSNPN, CDR2 SVGIG (reference sequence). Trimming removed 3 bases from V and 5 bases from J; junction bases left unmatched: 5. The CDR3 sequence is CAWSRTGTTGELFF. The DNA of the CDR3 is TGTGCCTGGAGCAGGACAGGGACTACCGGGGAGCTGTTTTTT.

The DNA of the CDR3 is TGCGCCAGCAGCTCTCTAACAGGGTTAAGCACCGGGGAGCTGTTTTTT. It codes for CASSSLTGLSTGELFF. The chain is built from TRBV5-1 and TRBJ2-2, with D possibly TRBD1 on 6 matching bases. Germline CDR1 is SGHRS and CDR2 is YFSETQ. The CDR3 contains 16 residues. Between the trimmed V and J ends, which lost 3 bases and 4 bases, there was a span of 16 bases.

The chain couples TRBV10-2 to TRBJ2-1; TRBD2 agrees at 8 bases. Germline CDR1 and CDR2: WSHSY and SAAADI. J gave up 12 bases and V 0 bases, and 4 bases lay outside the gene matches. This CDR3 has 13 amino acids. The DNA of the CDR3 is TGCGCCAGCAGTGAGTCCGGACTAGCAAGGCAGTTCTTC. Translation gives CASSESGLARQFF.

The genes are TRBV11-3 and TRBJ2-7; D gene unclear. The CDR3 covers 14 residues. Germline CDR1 SGHNT, CDR2 YENEEA. With 8 bases removed from V and 2 bases from J, the gap between germline ends came to 16 bases. This chain's CDR3 is CASLTLLLPYEQYF. The CDR3 DNA follows: TGTGCCAGCCTAACCTTACTACTTCCCTACGAGCAGTACTTC.

The chain is built from TRBV28 and TRBJ1-5, with D possibly matching TRBD1 (6 bases). The CDR3 loop spans 14 amino acids. V was cut by 4 bases and J by 7 bases, with 14 bases left in between. Germline V gene data show CDR1 as MDHEN and CDR2 as SYDVKM. CDR3: CASSSGPGGQPQHF. The DNA of the CDR3 is TGTGCCAGCAGTTCCGGACCGGGGGGCCAGCCCCAGCATTTT. Full variable domain (outside the CDR3, taken from reference TRBV28 and TRBJ1-5): DVKVTQSSRYLVKRTGEKVFLECVQDMDHENMFWYRQDPGLGLRLIYFSYDVKMKEKGDIPEGYSVSREKKERFSLILESASTNQTSMYLCASSSGPGGQPQHFGDGTRLSIL.

The V call is TRBV27, the J call TRBJ1-1; 9 bases map to TRBD1. This CDR3 has 15 amino acids. The germline V gene encodes CDR1 MNHEY and CDR2 SMNVEV (reference sequence). V trimming: 5 bases; J trimming: 2 bases; junction bases outside the gene matches: 6. CDR3 amino acids: CASSLQQGANTEAFF. In DNA form, the CDR3 reads TGTGCCAGCAGTCTCCAACAGGGGGCTAACACTGAAGCTTTCTTT.

The sample holds a few counts of this clone. V usage is TRBV6-4 and J usage is TRBJ2-3; the D gene is possibly TRBD2 (5 bases). The V gene's germline CDR1 is MRHNA and CDR2 SNTAGT. The CDR3 length is 13 residues. Trimming cost V 4 bases and J 5 bases, with 10 bases left between them. Here the CDR3 DNA reads TGTGCCAGCAGTGGAGGGATGGGAGATACGCAGTATTTT. Residues: CASSGGMGDTQYF.

The chain uses TRBV11-2 and TRBJ2-1; tentatively, D is TRBD1 (6 bases). Trimming stripped 5 bases from V and 2 bases from J, with 10 bases between. This CDR3 is 14 amino acids long. Germline V gene sequence: CDR1 SGHAT, CDR2 FQNNGV. The CDR3 spells CASSQGSPYNEQFF. CDR3 sequence (DNA): TGTGCCAGCAGCCAGGGGTCGCCCTACAATGAGCAGTTCTTC.

This clone was counted between two and nine times. The CDR3 bases are TGTGCCAGCTCACCGTCGACAGGGTCTGAAAAACTGTTTTTT. Translating it yields CASSPSTGSEKLFF. This chain links TRBV18 with TRBJ1-4; 7 nucleotides align to TRBD1. With V trimmed by 3 bases and J by 7 bases, 5 bases remained unmatched. The CDR3 has 14 amino acids. Germline lookup yields CDR1 KGHSH and CDR2 LQKENI. Using reference TRBV18 and TRBJ1-4 for the parts outside the CDR3, the full variable domain is NAGVMQNPRHLVRRRGQEARLRCSPMKGHSHVYWYRQLPEEGLKFMVYLQKENIIDESGMPKERFSAEFPKEGPSILRIQQVVRGDSAAYFCASSPSTGSEKLFFGSGTQLSVL.

The chain joins TRBV2 to TRBJ2-2; the match to TRBD1 covers 8 bases. Trimming at V came to 6 bases and at J to 0 bases, leaving 6 bases not matched to a gene. CDR1 SNHLY and CDR2 FYNNEI come from the germline V gene. The CDR3 extends over 16 amino acids. The CDR3 sequence: CASRSAGGSNTGELFF. DNA of the CDR3: TGTGCCAGCAGGAGCGCAGGGGGCTCGAACACCGGGGAGCTGTTTTTT.